What follows are 13 T cell receptor beta chains derived from one specimen sequenced in a study of spatial heterogeneity in lung cancer. Overall study findings and caveats: Tumor mutation counts were tracked by expanded intratumoral alpha and beta TCR counts.

TCRdb analysed the 5' RACE reads with MiXCR anew, one entry per CDR3 protein. The table shows 2,500 to 3,000 distinct CDR3 sequences, with approximately 49% occurring only once. Specified time point: sample taken at primary tumor resection. These receptors are not linked to any known antigen. Source: lung tumor tissue, taken at surgery. The receptors shown here come from a male donor with early-stage non-small cell lung cancer.

In its sample, this clonotype was seen a few times. CDR3 region: CASSLRRPGQGSEGTEAFF. The CDR3 DNA is TGTGCCAGCAGCTTACGGAGGCCGGGACAGGGAAGCGAGGGCACTGAAGCTTTCTTT. This chain uses TRBV11-2 with TRBJ1-1; 9 nucleotides line up with TRBD1. Trimming removed 2 bases from V and 4 bases from J; junction bases left unmatched: 17. Germline CDR1 SGHAT, CDR2 FQNNGV. The CDR3 runs to 19 residues.

The chain links TRBV5-4 to TRBJ2-5; TRBD2 matches 9 bases. The CDR3 sequence is 18 residues long. Per the germline V gene, CDR1 is SGHNT and CDR2 is YYREEE (reference sequence). V shed 2 bases and J 0 bases; nucleotides not matched to a gene: 11. The CDR3 sequence: CASSFSGGPNMYQETQYF. Here the CDR3 DNA reads TGTGCCAGCAGCTTTAGCGGGGGCCCTAATATGTACCAAGAGACCCAGTACTTC.

CDR3 DNA sequence: TGTGCCAGCAGCCGCCAACCTTTACAGGGGAACTATGGCTACACCTTC. Its protein product is CASSRQPLQGNYGYTF. V gene TRBV5-5 combines with J gene TRBJ1-2; 7 bases map to TRBD1. The CDR3 contains 16 residues. Trimming removed 4 bases from V and 2 bases from J; junction bases left unmatched: 11. The germline V gene has CDR1 SGHKS and CDR2 YYEKEE (reference sequence).

V and J are TRBV20-1 and TRBJ2-3, with TRBD2 matching over 9 bases. CDR1 DFQATT and CDR2 SNEGSKA come from the germline V gene (reference sequence). V gave up 5 bases and J gave up 5 bases; unmatched junction bases: 14. The CDR3 extends over 16 amino acids. DNA of the CDR3: TGCAGTGCTTTCGGCCGCGTAGCGGGAGTAAGAGATACGCAGTATTTT. Translating gives CSAFGRVAGVRDTQYF.

The chain has TRBV29-1 and TRBJ1-1; D uncertain. CDR3 size: 13 residues. With 1 base removed from V and 11 bases from J, the gap between germline ends came to 17 bases. The germline V gene has CDR1 SQVTM and CDR2 ANQGSEA. The CDR3 region is CSVEVRVSAPAFF. The CDR3 region has the DNA TGCAGCGTTGAAGTCCGGGTAAGCGCCCCCGCTTTCTTT.

V is TRBV7-2 and J is TRBJ2-5; a weak D match, TRBD1 (5 bases). The CDR3 has 13 amino acids. In germline, CDR1 is SGHTA, CDR2 FQGNSA. With 7 bases removed from V and 0 bases from J, the gap between germline ends came to 9 bases. CDR3 bases: TGTGCCAGCAAGAACAGGAACCAAGAGACCCAGTACTTC. Protein product: CASKNRNQETQYF.

This chain links TRBV6-2 or TRBV6-3 with TRBJ2-5; 7 bases fit TRBD2. This CDR3 has 15 amino acids. V shed 5 bases and J 4 bases; nucleotides not matched to a gene: 10. In germline, CDR1 is MNHEY, CDR2 SVGEGT. CDR3 sequence reads: CASSPGLSGGETQYF. The CDR3 DNA reads as TGTGCCAGCAGTCCGGGACTATCGGGGGGAGAGACCCAGTACTTC.

This sequence joins TRBV20-1 and TRBJ1-2; D gene unclear. V lost 4 bases and J 2 bases, leaving 8 bases between the germline ends. The CDR3 spans 12 residues. Germline assignment: CDR1 DFQATT and CDR2 SNEGSKA (reference sequence). As DNA, the CDR3 is TGCAGTGCTATAGGGAAGAACTATGGCTACACCTTC. Protein: CSAIGKNYGYTF.

The table lists this clonotype with a count of one. This chain joins TRBV6-5 and TRBJ1-5, with D unresolved. CDR1 is MNHEY and CDR2 is SVGAGI in the germline V gene. V was cut by 6 bases and J by 0 bases, with 12 bases left in between. The CDR3 runs to 15 residues. CDR3 DNA sequence: TGTGCCAGCAGATCGAACAGAGATAGCAATCAGCCCCAGCATTTT. Its translation: CASRSNRDSNQPQHF.

The chain couples TRBV29-1 to TRBJ1-2; D unclear. Trimming removed 3 bases from V and 7 bases from J, with 9 bases in between. The length of the CDR3 is 11 residues. The germline V gene has CDR1 SQVTM and CDR2 ANQGSEA. CDR3 sequence (DNA): TGCAGCGTTGATGAAGCTGGTGGCTACACCTTC. It translates to CSVDEAGGYTF.

This sequence joins TRBV10-3 and TRBJ2-1, with 8 bases fitting TRBD2. The CDR3 is 18 amino acids. The germline V gene has CDR1 ENHRY and CDR2 SYGVKD. V shed 3 bases and J 6 bases; nucleotides not matched to a gene: 16. In DNA form, the CDR3 reads TGTGCCATCAGTGAAGCCACAATGGGACTAGGGGGAACCAATGAGCAGTTCTTC. Translation: CAISEATMGLGGTNEQFF.

The rearrangement uses TRBV11-2 and TRBJ2-3, with unresolved D. This CDR3 has 14 residues. V was trimmed by 1 base and J by 6 bases, leaving 11 bases between them. Germline values: CDR1 SGHAT, CDR2 FQNNGV. As DNA, the CDR3 is TGTGCCAGCAGCTTAGTCGGACCTGGGGATACGCAGTATTTT. Translating gives CASSLVGPGDTQYF.

By share, this clonotype counts as medium-sized (0.01 to 0.1%). The V call is TRBV28, the J call TRBJ2-7, with 9 bases matching TRBD1. Per germline, CDR1 MDHEN and CDR2 SYDVKM. The CDR3 covers 14 residues. The V and J ends lost 6 bases and 4 bases, in that order; junction bases with no gene match: 7. The CDR3 DNA reads as TGTGCCAGCAGGGACAGGGGAAGTAGGTACGAGCAGTACTTC. Residues: CASRDRGSRYEQYF.